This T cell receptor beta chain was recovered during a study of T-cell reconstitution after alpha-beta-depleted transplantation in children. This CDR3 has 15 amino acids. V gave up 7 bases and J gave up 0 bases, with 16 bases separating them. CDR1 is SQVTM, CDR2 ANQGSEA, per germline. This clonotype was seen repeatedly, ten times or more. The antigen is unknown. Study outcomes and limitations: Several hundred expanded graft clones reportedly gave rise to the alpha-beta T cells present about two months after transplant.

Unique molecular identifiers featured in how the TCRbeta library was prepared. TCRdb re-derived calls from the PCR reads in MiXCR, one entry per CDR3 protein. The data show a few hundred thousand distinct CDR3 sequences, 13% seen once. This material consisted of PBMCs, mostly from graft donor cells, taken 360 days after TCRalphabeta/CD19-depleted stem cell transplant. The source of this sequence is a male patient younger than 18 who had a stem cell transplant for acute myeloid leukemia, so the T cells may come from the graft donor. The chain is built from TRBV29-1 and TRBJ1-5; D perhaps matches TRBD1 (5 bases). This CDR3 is CSGRHRRHSNQPQHF. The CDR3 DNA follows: TGCAGCGGCCGGCACAGGCGTCATAGCAATCAGCCCCAGCATTTT.